This TCR beta chain was captured in a study of T cell repertoires in cytomegalovirus infection. This clonotype showed up just a few times. Its antigen is not known. The CDR3 is made up of 11 amino acids. The V and J ends lost 8 bases and 9 bases respectively, with 11 bases between them. Germline CDR1 LNHDA, CDR2 SQIVND (reference sequence). TCRdb re-called the reads with MiXCR, one entry per CDR3 protein. The sample shows about 700,000 distinct CDR3 sequences, roughly 36% of them seen only once. The sample in question was cultured PBMCs, obtained from culture after CMV antigen stimulation. The TCR sequence derives from a human donor in good health (CMV status not recorded). Some clones in this sample may be carry-over from other donors' samples. The genes are TRBV19 and TRBJ2-1; D is uncertain. CDR3 sequence reads: CASGHGREQFF. For the CDR3, the DNA is TGTGCCAGTGGCCACGGACGTGAGCAGTTCTTC.